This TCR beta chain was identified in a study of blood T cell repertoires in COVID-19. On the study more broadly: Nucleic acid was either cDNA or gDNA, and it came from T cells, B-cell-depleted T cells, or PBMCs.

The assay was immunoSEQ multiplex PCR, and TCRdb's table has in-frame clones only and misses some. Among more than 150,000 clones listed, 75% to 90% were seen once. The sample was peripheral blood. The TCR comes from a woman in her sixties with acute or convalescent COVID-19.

The CDR3 sequence is CASSSTGQGRGNTIYF. The CDR3 region has the DNA TGTGCCAGCAGCTCCACCGGACAGGGCCGAGGAAACACCATATATTTT. The chain has TRBV6-6 and TRBJ1-3; 8 bases match TRBD1. The ends lost 6 bases at V and 4 bases at J; junction bases unmatched: 11. The CDR3 sequence is 16 residues long. The germline gives CDR1 MNHNY, CDR2 SVGAGI (reference sequence).